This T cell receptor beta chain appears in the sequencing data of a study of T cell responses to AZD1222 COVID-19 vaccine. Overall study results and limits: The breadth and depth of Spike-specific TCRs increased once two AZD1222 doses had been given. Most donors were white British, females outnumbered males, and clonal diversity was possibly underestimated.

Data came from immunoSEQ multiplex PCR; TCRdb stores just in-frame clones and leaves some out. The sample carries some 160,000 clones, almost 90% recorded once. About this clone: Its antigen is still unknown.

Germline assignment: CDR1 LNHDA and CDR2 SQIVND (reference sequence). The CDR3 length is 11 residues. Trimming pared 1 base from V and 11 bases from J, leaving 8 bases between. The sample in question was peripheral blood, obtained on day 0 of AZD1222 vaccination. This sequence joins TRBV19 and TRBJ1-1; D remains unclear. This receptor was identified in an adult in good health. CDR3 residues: CASSIGSRAFF. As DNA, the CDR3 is TGTGCCAGTAGTATAGGATCTCGTGCTTTCTTT.